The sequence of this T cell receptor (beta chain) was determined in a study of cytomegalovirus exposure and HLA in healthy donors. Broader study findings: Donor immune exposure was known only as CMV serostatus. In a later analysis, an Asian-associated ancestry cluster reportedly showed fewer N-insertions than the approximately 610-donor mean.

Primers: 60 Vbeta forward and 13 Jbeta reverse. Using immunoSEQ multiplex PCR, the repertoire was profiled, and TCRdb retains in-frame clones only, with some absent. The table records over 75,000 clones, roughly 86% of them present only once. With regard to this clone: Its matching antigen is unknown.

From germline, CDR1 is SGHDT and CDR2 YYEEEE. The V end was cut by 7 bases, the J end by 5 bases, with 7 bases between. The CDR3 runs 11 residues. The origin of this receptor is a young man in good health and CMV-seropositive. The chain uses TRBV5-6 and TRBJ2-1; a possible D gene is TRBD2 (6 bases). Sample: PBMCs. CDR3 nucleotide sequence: TGTGCCAGCTTAGCGGACAATGAGCAGTTCTTC. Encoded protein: CASLADNEQFF. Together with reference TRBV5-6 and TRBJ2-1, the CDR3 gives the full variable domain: DAGVTQSPTHLIKTRGQQVTLRCSPKSGHDTVSWYQQALGQGPQFIFQYYEEEERQRGNFPDRFSGHQFPNYSSELNVNALLLGDSALYLCASLADNEQFFGPGTRLTVL.